This TCR beta chain comes out of a study of cytomegalovirus exposure and HLA in healthy donors. Study-wide results and caveats: Later analysis demonstrated an association between a missense DCLRE1C variant and TCR beta V- and J-gene trimming. Specificity for CMV antigens was confirmed in vitro for three of the CMV-associated chains.

Donors had nominal health at sampling but likely had unrecorded immune exposures. CDR3 length: 16 amino acids. V was clipped by 6 bases and J by 1 base, with 19 bases between them. CDR1 and CDR2 (germline): MDHEN, SYDVKM. Of note for this clone: The antigen is unknown.

The primer mix had 60 Vbeta and 13 Jbeta primers. Generated by immunoSEQ multiplex PCR, the TCRdb table keeps only in-frame clones and is missing some. The sample lists 200,000 to 250,000 clones; about 80% were seen once. The sample was PBMCs. This chain links TRBV28 with TRBJ2-7; possibly TRBD1 for D (6 bases). The TCR originated in a man aged 18 to 30 in good health and CMV-seronegative. In DNA, the CDR3 is TGTGCCAGCAGCCAATCCCGGGACACAGTATCCTACGAGCAGTACTTC. As protein: CASSQSRDTVSYEQYF.